These T cell receptor beta chains were read from a single sample in a study of technical replicates of blood from several donors. TCRdb keeps only in-frame clones here, not all; method: immunoSEQ multiplex PCR. The sample carries some 83,000 clones, 90% to 95% recorded once. Sequencing was performed on T cells isolated from PBMCs. The receptors stem from a human donor in good health. CDR3s leave out the opening cysteine and the closing phenylalanine or tryptophan. Each record gives: J gene, V gene, CDR3 length, CDR3 protein.

j_call: TRBJ1-2
v_call: TRBV5-6
cdr3_length: 12
cdr3_aa: ASSERQANYGYT

j_call: TRBJ2-1
v_call: TRBV2
cdr3_length: 9
cdr3_aa: ASRYRGFPF

j_call: TRBJ1-6
v_call: TRBV7-9
cdr3_length: 12
cdr3_aa: ASSLRQPDSPLH

j_call: TRBJ1-2
v_call: TRBV4-1
cdr3_length: 13
cdr3_aa: ASSQKIQGLYGYT

j_call: TRBJ2-7
v_call: TRBV20-1
cdr3_length: 9
cdr3_aa: SAPQGREQY

j_call: TRBJ1-1
v_call: TRBV5-1
cdr3_length: 14
cdr3_aa: ASSRTNRVVNTEAF

j_call: TRBJ2-1
v_call: TRBV11-3
cdr3_length: 13
cdr3_aa: ASSPDSRGDNEQF

j_call: TRBJ2-7
v_call: TRBV6-5
cdr3_length: 14
cdr3_aa: ASSYSPGLAGVEQY

j_call: TRBJ2-1
v_call: TRBV11-3
cdr3_length: 13
cdr3_aa: ASSRKWGGADEQF

j_call: TRBJ1-1
v_call: TRBV19
cdr3_length: 14
cdr3_aa: ASSLPDRAGNTEAF

j_call: TRBJ1-3
v_call: TRBV12-5
cdr3_length: 14
cdr3_aa: ASGYRQGLSGNTIY

j_call: TRBJ1-1
v_call: TRBV5-4
cdr3_length: 12
cdr3_aa: ASSAQGVDTEAF

j_call: TRBJ2-5
v_call: TRBV25-1
cdr3_length: 14
cdr3_aa: ASSDPRQGEGETQY

j_call: TRBJ1-5
v_call: TRBV10-3
cdr3_length: 14
cdr3_aa: AISDVGGDIYQPQH

j_call: TRBJ2-3
v_call: TRBV5-1
cdr3_length: 15
cdr3_aa: ASSQISSGGRTDTQY

j_call: TRBJ2-6
v_call: TRBV27
cdr3_length: 13
cdr3_aa: ASSLQGSGANVLT

j_call: TRBJ1-2
v_call: TRBV13
cdr3_length: 13
cdr3_aa: ASSRQRTMVGGYT

j_call: TRBJ1-2
v_call: TRBV9
cdr3_length: 10
cdr3_aa: ASSGYKPGYT

j_call: TRBJ2-3
v_call: TRBV5-1
cdr3_length: 17
cdr3_aa: ASSPETSGGAISTDTQY

j_call: TRBJ2-4
v_call: TRBV6-1
cdr3_length: 13
cdr3_aa: ASSDWGVAKNIQY

j_call: TRBJ2-3
v_call: TRBV25-1
cdr3_length: 12
cdr3_aa: ASSLSGAADTQY

j_call: TRBJ1-1
v_call: TRBV28
cdr3_length: 15
cdr3_aa: ASSFISRRARGTEAF

j_call: TRBJ2-7
v_call: TRBV11-2
cdr3_length: 12
cdr3_aa: ASSFDSLSYEQY

j_call: TRBJ1-2
v_call: TRBV2
cdr3_length: 12
cdr3_aa: ASSEHSIEDGYT

j_call: TRBJ1-5
v_call: TRBV19
cdr3_length: 14
cdr3_aa: ASSMSGGQRRQPQH

j_call: TRBJ2-7
v_call: TRBV5-1
cdr3_length: 11
cdr3_aa: ASSSDSGYEQY

j_call: TRBJ2-2
v_call: TRBV4-2
cdr3_length: 18
cdr3_aa: ASSQDLGRGALANTGELF

j_call: TRBJ1-2
v_call: TRBV30
cdr3_length: 10
cdr3_aa: AWSRDYYGYT

j_call: TRBJ1-1
v_call: TRBV12-5
cdr3_length: 12
cdr3_aa: ASGQGLVNTEAF

j_call: TRBJ1-1
v_call: TRBV25-1
cdr3_length: 11
cdr3_aa: ASSQGAVTEAF

j_call: TRBJ2-1
v_call: TRBV30
cdr3_length: 12
cdr3_aa: AWSVDWGHNEQF

j_call: TRBJ2-7
v_call: TRBV21-1
cdr3_length: 11
cdr3_aa: ASKEGSGYEQY

j_call: TRBJ2-7
v_call: TRBV5-6
cdr3_length: 11
cdr3_aa: ASSETGTYEQY